Listed below are T cell receptor beta chains from one sample, sequenced in a study of graft-versus-host responses after intestinal transplantation. Data came from immunoSEQ multiplex PCR; TCRdb stores just in-frame clones and leaves some out. The profile shows roughly 97,000 clones, approximately 90% of them singletons. The material was PBMCs, obtained roughly 450 days after intestinal transplant. The receptors shown here come from a human patient who received an intestinal transplant, so some T cells may come from the graft donor. Each CDR3 is given with its conserved first and last residue. A D gene is named only where the DNA matches it firmly. Size values are once, few and many counts, or a class for expanded clones, and some rows have none.

>TRBJ2-7|TRBV7-9|-|once
TGTGCCAGCAGCTTACCTCCCCTCGAGCAGTACTTC
CASSLPPLEQYF
>TRBJ2-5|TRBV5-6|-|-
TGTGCCAGCAGCGCGGGACACCTGACCCAGTACTTC
CASSAGHLTQYF
>TRBJ2-7|TRBV7-2|-|-
TGTGCCAGCAGCTTAGGGGGGCTCTACGAGCAGTACTTC
CASSLGGLYEQYF
>TRBJ2-7|TRBV11-3|-|once
TGTGCCAGCAGCTTACCCCAAGGGGGCGAGCAGTACTTC
CASSLPQGGEQYF
>TRBJ1-5|TRBV6-6|-|-
TGTGCCAGCAGTTACCAGGATAATCAGCCCCAGCATTTT
CASSYQDNQPQHF
>TRBJ1-5|TRBV2|-|few
TGTGCCAGCAGGACCTCGGGGGGGGCCGATCAGCCCCAGCATTTT
CASRTSGGADQPQHF
>TRBJ2-7|TRBV4-1|-|-
TGCGCCACTGGGACGGGATACGAGCAGTACTTC
CATGTGYEQYF
>TRBJ2-5|TRBV27|-|once
TGTGCCAGCGGAACCGGGCCAGCGCAAGAGACCCAGTACTTC
CASGTGPAQETQYF
>TRBJ2-1|TRBV6-5|TRBD2|-
TGTGCCAGCAGTTACAGTAGCGGGGGGTACAATGAGCAGTTCTTC
CASSYSSGGYNEQFF
>TRBJ1-3|TRBV12-5|-|-
TGTGCTAGTGGTTTGAGGGCCAGGCCCTCTGGAAACACCATATATTTT
CASGLRARPSGNTIYF
>TRBJ1-5|TRBV7-9|-|-
TGTGCCACAAGGTCGGGAGGGACCAATCAGCCCCAGCATTTT
CATRSGGTNQPQHF
>TRBJ2-7|TRBV19|-|-
TGTGCCAGTAGTATAGGGGGGCAGTTCGAGCAGTACTTC
CASSIGGQFEQYF
>TRBJ1-1|TRBV2|-|-
TGTGCCAGCAGGAGGACAGTTTTAGCTTCGGAAGCTTTCTTT
CASRRTVLASEAFF
>TRBJ2-7|TRBV5-1|-|-
TGCGCCAGCAGCTCGGGTCTTAGCTCCTACGAGCAGTACTTC
CASSSGLSSYEQYF
>TRBJ2-5|TRBV4-1|-|-
TGCGCCAGCAGCCAAGAGATCGGCAGGGTCGTGGGGGAGACCCAGTACTTC
CASSQEIGRVVGETQYF
>TRBJ1-1|TRBV10-1|-|-
TGCGCCAGCAGCCAGGGGTCGAACACTGAAGCTTTCTTT
CASSQGSNTEAFF
>TRBJ2-1|TRBV6-4|-|-
TGTGCCAGCAGTGCTAAGGGTGAGCAGTTCTTC
CASSAKGEQFF
>TRBJ1-2|TRBV18|TRBD1|-
TGTGCCAGCTCACCAGCCCAGGGGGGTGGCTACACCTTC
CASSPAQGGGYTF
>TRBJ2-5|TRBV7-8|-|-
TGTGCCAGCAGCTTAGAGGACGTCCGGGACTTC
CASSLEDVRDF
>TRBJ2-1|TRBV7-2|TRBD2|once
TGTGCCAGCAGCTTAGGCCGGACTAGCGGGGGGACCCGCAATGAGCAGTTCTTC
CASSLGRTSGGTRNEQFF
>TRBJ2-3|TRBV5-4|-|-
TGTGCCAGCAGAAACAGGGACACAGATACGCAGTATTTT
CASRNRDTDTQYF
>TRBJ2-3|TRBV29-1|TRBD2|once
TGCAGCGGCGGACTAGCGGGGGTGGTGGCAGATACGCAGTATTTT
CSGGLAGVVADTQYF
>TRBJ1-2|TRBV27|-|-
TGTGCCAGCAGGGGGGGTGGGGGTACATACTATGGCTACACCTTC
CASRGGGGTYYGYTF
>TRBJ1-1|TRBV7-3|TRBD1|-
TGTGCCAGCAGCTTAGACAGGGTGGTAGGTGAAGCTTTCTTT
CASSLDRVVGEAFF
>TRBJ2-7|TRBV27|-|-
TGTGCCAGCAGTTTGGGGACCTCGTTGGAGCAGTACTTC
CASSLGTSLEQYF
>TRBJ2-7|TRBV4-1|-|-
TGCGCCAGCAGCCAGGGGGTGAACTACGAGCAGTACTTC
CASSQGVNYEQYF
>TRBJ1-5|TRBV2|-|large
TGTGCCAGCGGAATCGGGGAGGGGACGAGCAATCAGCCCCAGCATTTT
CASGIGEGTSNQPQHF
>TRBJ1-2|TRBV18|TRBD1|-
TGTGCCAGCTCACCTGGGACAGTCCAACTCTATGGCTACACCTTC
CASSPGTVQLYGYTF
>TRBJ2-7|TRBV27|-|-
TGTGCCAGCAGTTCGGAAAAACCGGGACTCCTCCGGGGGCAGTACTTC
CASSSEKPGLLRGQYF
>TRBJ1-5|TRBV5-1|-|-
TGCGCCAGCAGCTTGTCGGTCAATCAGCCCCAGCATTTT
CASSLSVNQPQHF
>TRBJ2-7|TRBV4-1|-|-
TGCGCCAGCAGCCAAGCGCAGCACTCCTACGAGCAGTACTTC
CASSQAQHSYEQYF
>TRBJ2-5|TRBV6-6|-|-
TGTGCCAGCAGTTACGAGGCCCAACCGGAGACCCAGTACTTC
CASSYEAQPETQYF
>TRBJ2-7|TRBV18|-|-
TGTGCCAGCTCACCAGGGGCGAGCTCCTACGAGCAGTACTTC
CASSPGASSYEQYF
>TRBJ2-7|TRBV2|-|-
TGTGCCAGCAGTGAAGGGTACGGCGAGCAGTACTTC
CASSEGYGEQYF
>TRBJ2-7|TRBV7-2|-|-
TGTGCCAGCAGCTTAGAATGGGGAGGTGAGCAGTACTTC
CASSLEWGGEQYF
>TRBJ1-2|TRBV19|-|-
TGTGCCAGTAGTAAGGTGGGCTATGGCTACACCTTC
CASSKVGYGYTF
>TRBJ1-2|TRBV18|-|once
TGTGCCAGCTCACGGGGCCGTGAGGGGAACTATGGCTACACCTTC
CASSRGREGNYGYTF
>TRBJ2-1|TRBV18|TRBD1|-
TGTGCCAGCTCACCCTCCTTTGTGACAGGGGGTAATGAGCAGTTCTTC
CASSPSFVTGGNEQFF
>TRBJ2-5|TRBV20-1|-|-
TGCAGTGCCCCGACAGGCGAAACCCAGTACTTC
CSAPTGETQYF
>TRBJ1-6|TRBV19|TRBD1|-
TGTGCCAGCCAGGACAGGGAATATTCACCCCTCCACTTT
CASQDREYSPLHF
>TRBJ2-7|TRBV5-1|-|-
TGCGCCAGCAGCGGCAGGGCCTACGAGCAGTACTTC
CASSGRAYEQYF
>TRBJ2-5|TRBV11-2|-|-
TGTGCCAGCAGCCCCGCGGGACTTGGCAACTTTGAGACCCAGTACTTC
CASSPAGLGNFETQYF
>TRBJ1-5|TRBV6-1|-|-
TGTGCCAGCAGTGCCGATTCCCAGCATTTT
CASSADSQHF
>TRBJ2-1|TRBV18|TRBD1|-
TGTGCCAGCTCACCGGGACAGGGGGATGAGCAGTTCTTC
CASSPGQGDEQFF
>TRBJ2-7|TRBV5-1|TRBD1|-
TGCGCCAGCAGCACCCGCGGGACAGGCCTGTACGAGCAGTACTTC
CASSTRGTGLYEQYF
>TRBJ1-1|TRBV19|-|-
TGTGCCAGTATTTTGGGAAACACTGAAGCTTTCTTT
CASILGNTEAFF
>TRBJ1-6|TRBV2|-|-
TGTGCCAGCCGCCGGGACGAGAATTCACCCCTCCACTTT
CASRRDENSPLHF
>TRBJ1-6|TRBV27|-|few
TGTGCCAGCAGTCAGCTACAGGGAAGCGGTCTGGAGTCACCCCTCCACTTT
CASSQLQGSGLESPLHF
>TRBJ2-1|TRBV5-1|TRBD1|-
TGCGCCAGCAGTAGGCAGGGGGCCTATGAGCAGTTCTTC
CASSRQGAYEQFF
>TRBJ1-2|TRBV4-1|-|once
TGCGCCAGCAGCCAAGATCTCGAAGGAGGAAGATATGGCTACACCTTC
CASSQDLEGGRYGYTF
>TRBJ2-7|TRBV18|TRBD1|-
TGTGCCAGCTCCATGGACAGGGCATCCTACGAGCAGTACTTC
CASSMDRASYEQYF
>TRBJ2-2|TRBV7-7|TRBD2|-
TGTGCTAGCAGCTTGGTGGGGGGGACCGCGAACACCGGGGAGCTGTTTTTT
CASSLVGGTANTGELFF
>TRBJ1-2|TRBV10-3|-|-
TGTGCCATCAGGACACTAAGGACAGCACTTAACTATGGCTACACCTTC
CAIRTLRTALNYGYTF
>TRBJ2-3|TRBV7-3|-|-
TGTGCCAGCACCTCCCCAAACACAGATACGCAGTATTTT
CASTSPNTDTQYF
>TRBJ1-6|TRBV11-2|-|-
TGTGCCAGCAGCTTCGGTAATTCACCCCTCCACTTT
CASSFGNSPLHF